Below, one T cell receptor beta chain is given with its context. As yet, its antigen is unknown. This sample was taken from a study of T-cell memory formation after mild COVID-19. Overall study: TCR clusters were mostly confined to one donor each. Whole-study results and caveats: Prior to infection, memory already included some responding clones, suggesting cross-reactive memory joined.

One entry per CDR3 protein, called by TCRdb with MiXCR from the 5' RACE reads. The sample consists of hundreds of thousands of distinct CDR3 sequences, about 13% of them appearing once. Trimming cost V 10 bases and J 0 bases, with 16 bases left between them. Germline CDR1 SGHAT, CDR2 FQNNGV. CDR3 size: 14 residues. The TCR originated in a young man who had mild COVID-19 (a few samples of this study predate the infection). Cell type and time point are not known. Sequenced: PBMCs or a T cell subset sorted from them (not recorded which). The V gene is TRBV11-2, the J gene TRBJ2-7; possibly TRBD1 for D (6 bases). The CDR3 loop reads CATPTGTSSYEQYF. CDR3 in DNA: TGTGCCACCCCGACAGGAACCAGCTCCTACGAGCAGTACTTC.